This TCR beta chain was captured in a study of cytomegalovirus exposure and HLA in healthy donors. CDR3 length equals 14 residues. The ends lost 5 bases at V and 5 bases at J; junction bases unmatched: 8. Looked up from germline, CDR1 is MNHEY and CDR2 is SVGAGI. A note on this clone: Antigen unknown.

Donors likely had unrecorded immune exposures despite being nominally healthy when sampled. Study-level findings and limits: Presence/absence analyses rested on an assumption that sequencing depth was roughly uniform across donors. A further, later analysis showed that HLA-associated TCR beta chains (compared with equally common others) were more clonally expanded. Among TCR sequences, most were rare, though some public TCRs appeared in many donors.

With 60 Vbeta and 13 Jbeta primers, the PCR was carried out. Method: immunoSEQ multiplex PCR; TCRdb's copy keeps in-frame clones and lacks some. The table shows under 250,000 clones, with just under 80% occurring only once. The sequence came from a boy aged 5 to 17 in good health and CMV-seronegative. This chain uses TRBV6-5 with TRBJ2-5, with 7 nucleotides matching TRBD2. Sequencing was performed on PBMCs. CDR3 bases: TGTGCCAGCAGTCCCTGGGGGGGGTCGGAGACCCAGTACTTC. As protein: CASSPWGGSETQYF.